What follows describes a single T cell receptor beta chain. The germline V and J ends were trimmed by 6 bases and 4 bases, with 15 bases remaining between them. The CDR3 covers 14 residues. The germline gives CDR1 LNHDA, CDR2 SQIVND (reference sequence). This record comes from a study of cytomegalovirus exposure and HLA in healthy donors. PCR amplification relied on 60 Vbeta primers (plus 13 Jbeta primers). Method: immunoSEQ multiplex PCR; TCRdb's copy keeps in-frame clones and lacks some. This sample carries more than 95,000 clones, around 84% of them seen once, and the ten largest clones take around 2%.

The gene calls are TRBV19 and TRBJ1-2, with D hard to call. The TCR sequence derives from a man younger than 35 in good health and CMV-seronegative. The sequencing sample was made of PBMCs. The DNA for the CDR3 is TGTGCCAGTAGGTCGTCTGGTGCGAGCTATGGCTACACCTTC. This codes for CASRSSGASYGYTF.